The entry below describes one T cell receptor (beta chain). Its target is unknown. This sample is part of a study of shared clonotypes between healthy human individuals. On the study more broadly: Donors, aged 18 to 49, were a couple of women and a few men.

Study-level findings and limits: Donors were few, which limited the genetic and exposure-history diversity represented.

CDR1 and CDR2 from the germline V gene are SGHNT and YYREEE (reference sequence). This CDR3 is 15 amino acids long. V was clipped by 3 bases and J by 5 bases; unmatched bases: 6. Sequencing was performed with immunoSEQ multiplex PCR; in TCRdb, only in-frame clones are kept and a portion is missing. The sample shows about 1 million clones, about 74% of them seen only once. Sequencing was done on a sample of memory CD4+ T cells sorted from blood. Subset described: CD45RA-negative fraction. The clonotype comes from a young man in good health. The V gene is TRBV5-4, the J gene TRBJ2-2; 8 positions match TRBD1. The CDR3: CASSSRGRGTGELFF. CDR3 nucleotides: TGTGCCAGCAGCTCCAGGGGGCGAGGAACCGGGGAGCTGTTTTTT.